This entry lists 21 T cell receptor beta chains sequenced from one sample in a study of STAT5B mutations in CD4+ large granular lymphocyte leukemia. The table came from immunoSEQ multiplex PCR; TCRdb's copy has only in-frame clones and leaves some out. The sample gives about 45,000 clones, 70% to 90% of which show up once; about 3% is in the top ten. The material sequenced was CD4+ T cells from blood buffy coats. These receptors were obtained from a human donor in good health.

The chain couples TRBV5-1 to TRBJ1-2; 7 nucleotides align to TRBD1. Trimming at V came to 3 bases and at J to 2 bases, leaving 10 bases not matched to a gene. The CDR3 totals 16 residues. CDR1 and CDR2 from the germline V gene are SGHRS and YFSETQ. CDR3 DNA: TGCGCCAGCAGCTCCGGGTGGGACAGCGACAACTATGGCTACACCTTC. This codes for CASSSGWDSDNYGYTF. Together with reference TRBV5-1 and TRBJ1-2, the CDR3 gives the full variable domain: KAGVTQTPRYLIKTRGQQVTLSCSPISGHRSVSWYQQTPGQGLQFLFEYFSETQRNKGNFPGRFSGRQFSNSRSEMNVSTLELGDSALYLCASSSGWDSDNYGYTFGSGTRLTVV.

The rearrangement links TRBV7-2 to TRBJ2-2, with 14 bases identical to TRBD2. Germline V gene sequence: CDR1 SGHTA, CDR2 FQGNSA. V was clipped by 1 base and J by 8 bases; unmatched bases: 3. There are 16 residues in the CDR3. CDR3 in DNA: TGTGCCAGCAGCTTAGGGGGACTAGCGGGAGTAGGGGAGCTGTTTTTT. It encodes CASSLGGLAGVGELFF.

This sequence joins TRBV28 and TRBJ1-2; D is uncertain. CDR3 length: 12 amino acids. Germline assignment: CDR1 MDHEN and CDR2 SYDVKM. Trimming pared 2 bases from V and 2 bases from J, leaving 3 bases between. CDR3 sequence reads: CASSLTNYGYTF. Written as DNA, the CDR3 is TGTGCCAGCAGTTTAACCAACTATGGCTACACCTTC.

This clone came up once. V and J are TRBV5-8 and TRBJ1-1; D not certain. The CDR3 totals 17 residues. Between the trimmed V and J ends, which lost 0 bases and 3 bases, there was a span of 18 bases. Germline V gene lookup returns CDR1 SGHTS and CDR2 YDEGEE. The CDR3 DNA reads TGTGCCAGCAGCTTGGCGTTTTCTAGGGTGGAGCACACTGAAGCTTTCTTT. Translating it yields CASSLAFSRVEHTEAFF.

This clone has only one observation. This chain joins TRBV27 and TRBJ2-4; D ambiguous. Germline values: CDR1 MNHEY, CDR2 SMNVEV (reference sequence). The CDR3 spans 14 residues. V was pared by 6 bases and J by 0 bases, with 9 bases between. CDR3 DNA sequence: TGTGCCAGCAGCCGCGGTCTAGCCAAAAACATTCAGTACTTC. This codes for CASSRGLAKNIQYF.

The chain employs TRBV6-1 and TRBJ1-1; TRBD1 aligns across 7 bases. With 6 bases clipped from V and 5 bases from J, the junction kept 6 bases outside the gene matches. This CDR3 contains 13 residues. The germline gives CDR1 MNHNS, CDR2 SASEGT. CDR3 DNA: TGTGCCAGCAGCGGACAGGCGGCGACTGAAGCTTTCTTT. It translates to CASSGQAATEAFF.

J is TRBJ2-1 and V is TRBV30, with D unresolved. This CDR3 spans 12 amino acids. Between the trimmed V and J ends, which lost 4 bases and 15 bases, there was a span of 19 bases. Looked up from germline, CDR1 is GTSNPN and CDR2 is SVGIG (reference sequence). CDR3 nucleotide sequence: TGTGCCTGGAATCATAGGCCAACGAATCCGTTCTTC. Protein: CAWNHRPTNPFF.

A few counts support this clone. This chain links TRBV28 with TRBJ2-2; TRBD2 matches at 7 bases. The germline gives CDR1 MDHEN, CDR2 SYDVKM. V shed 7 bases, J shed 7 bases, and the junction held 12 bases outside the gene matches. The CDR3 is 15 residues long. This chain's CDR3 is CASTGLVGIGGELFF. CDR3 nucleotide sequence: TGTGCCAGCACTGGACTAGTCGGTATTGGCGGGGAGCTGTTTTTT. The variable domain in full, completed from reference TRBV28 and TRBJ2-2, reads DVKVTQSSRYLVKRTGEKVFLECVQDMDHENMFWYRQDPGLGLRLIYFSYDVKMKEKGDIPEGYSVSREKKERFSLILESASTNQTSMYLCASTGLVGIGGELFFGEGSRLTVL.

This sequence joins TRBV7-5 and TRBJ1-5; TRBD1 was called by the table and not checked on the DNA. TRBV7-5 is described as a pseudogene. This CDR3 region has 15 residues. In DNA, the CDR3 is TGTGTCAGAAGCTTAGGGCAGGGGGTTAGGCAGCCCCAGCATTTT. Protein sequence: CVRSLGQGVRQPQHF.

This chain uses TRBV6-1 with TRBJ2-5, with a weak D call TRBD1 (5 bases). Germline assignment: CDR1 MNHNS and CDR2 SASEGT. The CDR3 extends over 14 amino acids. Trimming took off 4 bases at V and 2 bases at J, with 11 bases between the two ends. The CDR3 DNA follows: TGTGCCAGCAGTGGACAGAGCAAACAAGAGACCCAGTACTTC. Translation: CASSGQSKQETQYF.

The V call is TRBV4-1, the J call TRBJ2-5; possible D gene TRBD2, 6 bases. Germline CDR1 reads MGHRA; CDR2 reads YSYEKL. The CDR3 has 13 residues. Trimming took off 3 bases at V and 5 bases at J, with 10 bases between the two ends. CDR3 nucleotides: TGCGCCAGCAGCCACCCTGGGGGGGAGACCCAGTACTTC. This gives the protein CASSHPGGETQYF.

This chain connects TRBV6-6 to TRBJ2-3; 10 bases agree with TRBD2. The CDR3 is 15 amino acids. V lost 4 bases to trimming and J lost 0 bases; unmatched junction nucleotides: 1. The germline V gene has CDR1 MNHNY and CDR2 SVGAGI (reference sequence). This chain's CDR3 is CASSLTSGSTDTQYF. The CDR3 nucleotides are TGTGCCAGCAGTTTGACTAGCGGGAGCACAGATACGCAGTATTTT.

V is TRBV10-2 and J is TRBJ2-5; D may correspond to TRBD1 or TRBD2 (5 bases each). The end of the DNA is better explained by TRBJ2-7, so the J call may be wrong. The germline V gene has CDR1 WSHSY and CDR2 SAAADI. CDR3 size: 14 residues. The CDR3 region is CASRTGPPSYEQYF. The DNA for the CDR3 is TGCGCCAGCCGAACGGGACCCCCTTCCTACGAGCAGTACTTC.

The chain carries TRBV28 and TRBJ1-2; 9 bases fit TRBD1. CDR1 and CDR2 from the germline V gene are MDHEN and SYDVKM. The V segment lost 5 bases and the J segment 4 bases; nucleotides outside the gene matches: 2. The CDR3 contains 13 residues. The CDR3 protein is CASSPTGGYGYTF. The CDR3 DNA sequence: TGTGCCAGCAGTCCGACAGGGGGCTATGGCTACACCTTC.

The gene calls are TRBV6-5 and TRBJ2-7; D might be TRBD1 (5 bases). Germline V lookup: CDR1 MNHEY, CDR2 SVGAGI. V lost 5 bases and J 0 bases, leaving 8 bases between the germline ends. This CDR3 contains 13 residues. The CDR3 nucleotides read TGTGCCAGCAGTAGCAGGGCCTCCTACGAGCAGTACTTC. Residues: CASSSRASYEQYF.

This rearrangement joins TRBV5-1 to TRBJ1-2; the D is unclear. The CDR3 runs 15 residues. CDR1 and CDR2 from the germline V gene are SGHRS and YFSETQ. Trimming removed 0 bases at V and 3 bases at J, with 12 bases between. For the CDR3, the DNA is TGCGCCAGCAGCTTGGCTCCGGGTTTAGACTATGGCTACACCTTC. As protein: CASSLAPGLDYGYTF.

The V call is TRBV27, the J call TRBJ2-7; the D gene could be TRBD1 or TRBD2 (5 bases each). The CDR3 length is 15 residues. The ends were cut back, 6 bases at V and 1 base at J, with 16 bases in the middle. Germline V gene sequence: CDR1 MNHEY, CDR2 SMNVEV (reference sequence). The chain's CDR3 is CASRLVWDGSYEQYF. The CDR3 DNA reads TGTGCCAGCAGACTCGTTTGGGACGGTTCCTACGAGCAGTACTTC.

J is TRBJ2-7 and V is TRBV28; 10 bases match TRBD1. In germline, CDR1 is MDHEN, CDR2 SYDVKM. V was clipped by 5 bases and J by 5 bases; unmatched bases: 9. The CDR3 is 15 residues long. CDR3 in amino acids: CASSTPGTGADEQYF. CDR3 nucleotide sequence: TGTGCCAGCAGTACCCCCGGGACAGGGGCAGACGAGCAGTACTTC. The variable domain in full, completed from reference TRBV28 and TRBJ2-7, reads DVKVTQSSRYLVKRTGEKVFLECVQDMDHENMFWYRQDPGLGLRLIYFSYDVKMKEKGDIPEGYSVSREKKERFSLILESASTNQTSMYLCASSTPGTGADEQYFGPGTRLTVT.

The rearrangement joins TRBV5-1 to TRBJ2-2, with 7 nucleotides matching TRBD2. Per the germline V gene, CDR1 is SGHRS and CDR2 is YFSETQ. The junction had 6 bases not matched to a gene; V was cut back by 4 bases and J by 3 bases. The CDR3 sequence is 15 residues long. This CDR3 is CASSLRLADTGELFF. The CDR3, as DNA: TGCGCCAGCAGCCTAAGGCTAGCGGACACCGGGGAGCTGTTTTTT.

CDR3 region: CASSSRTAREQFF. The CDR3, as DNA: TGTGCCAGCAGCTCCCGGACCGCAAGGGAGCAGTTCTTC. V is TRBV27 and J is TRBJ2-1; D ambiguous. V was pared by 6 bases and J by 10 bases, with 16 bases between. Germline-derived CDR1 and CDR2 are MNHEY and SMNVEV (reference sequence). The CDR3 sequence is 13 residues long.

The gene calls are TRBV11-2 and TRBJ2-3; 9 positions match TRBD1. This CDR3 is 16 amino acids long. In germline, CDR1 is SGHAT, CDR2 FQNNGV. With V trimmed by 2 bases and J by 4 bases, 7 bases remained unmatched. The CDR3 protein is CASSLSTGGFADTQYF. In nucleotides, the CDR3 is TGTGCCAGCAGCTTAAGTACAGGGGGCTTTGCAGATACGCAGTATTTT.